Presented here are 18 T cell receptor beta chains from one specimen sequenced in a study of cytomegalovirus exposure and HLA in healthy donors. Amplification used 60 Vbeta primers and 13 Jbeta primers. Sequenced by immunoSEQ multiplex PCR; TCRdb stores in-frame clones only, minus some. The sample shows 130,000 or so clones, 70% to 75% of them seen only once. Sequencing was performed on PBMCs. The receptors come from a male donor in good health and CMV-seronegative.

This chain joins TRBV19 and TRBJ2-1, with 11 bases fitting TRBD2. CDR1 and CDR2 from the germline V gene are LNHDA and SQIVND (reference sequence). Trimming took 6 bases from V and 4 from J; bases not matched to a gene: 11. The CDR3 has 17 amino acids. CDR3 protein: CASRPGLAVPNYNEQFF. The CDR3 DNA sequence: TGTGCCAGTAGGCCGGGACTAGCGGTACCAAATTACAATGAGCAGTTCTTC.

This clone was seen only a few times. The V and J genes are TRBV11-2 and TRBJ1-1, with a possible D match to TRBD1 (5 bases). Trimming shortened V by 0 bases and J by 4 bases, and 18 bases separated the two germline ends. In germline, CDR1 is SGHAT, CDR2 FQNNGV. CDR3 length equals 17 residues. Here the CDR3 reads CASSLEVTGRLATEAFF. CDR3 nucleotides: TGTGCCAGCAGCTTAGAAGTAACAGGACGACTGGCCACTGAAGCTTTCTTT. Drawing the rest from reference TRBV11-2 and TRBJ1-1, the complete variable domain is EAGVAQSPRYKIIEKRQSVAFWCNPISGHATLYWYQQILGQGPKLLIQFQNNGVVDDSQLPKDRFSAERLKGVDSTLKIQPAKLEDSAVYLCASSLEVTGRLATEAFFGQGTRLTVV.

The J gene is TRBJ2-5, the V gene TRBV20-1, with D hard to call. The CDR3 is 11 residues long. V lost 8 bases, J lost 0 bases, and 7 bases lay in between. Germline V gives CDR1 DFQATT, CDR2 SNEGSKA (reference sequence). The CDR3 loop is CSTRYQETQYF. The CDR3 nucleotides read TGCAGTACCAGGTACCAAGAGACCCAGTACTTC.

This chain uses TRBV7-8 with TRBJ2-7, with a weak D call TRBD1 (6 bases). Germline CDR1 reads SGHVS; CDR2 reads FQNEAQ. CDR3 length: 15 residues. The V gene lost 0 bases and the J gene lost 5 bases, with 14 bases spanning the gap. The CDR3 loop reads CASSLAAGALNEQYF. In nucleotides, the CDR3 is TGTGCCAGCAGCTTAGCGGCAGGGGCTCTCAACGAGCAGTACTTC.

This rearrangement joins TRBV4-2 to TRBJ1-5; 9 bases align to TRBD1. The CDR3 is 13 residues long. The trim removed 3 bases at V and 6 bases at J, leaving 0 bases unmatched. Germline assignment: CDR1 LGHNA and CDR2 YNFKEQ. The CDR3 sequence is CASSQDRGQPQHF. The CDR3 DNA reads as TGTGCCAGCAGCCAGGACAGGGGTCAGCCCCAGCATTTT.

The chain uses TRBV4-3 and TRBJ2-7; D not certain. The length of the CDR3 is 16 residues. V lost 0 bases, J lost 0 bases, and 12 bases lay in between. CDR1 and CDR2 from the germline V gene are LGHNA and YSLEER. This CDR3 is CASSQEAASSSYEQYF. The DNA for the CDR3 is TGCGCCAGCAGCCAAGAGGCGGCTTCCTCCTCCTACGAGCAGTACTTC.

The chain joins TRBV28 to TRBJ2-7, with D possibly TRBD2 on 5 matching bases. Trimming left V 5 bases short and J 0 bases short, with 23 bases between. This CDR3 has 18 amino acids. CDR1 and CDR2 from the germline V gene are MDHEN and SYDVKM. The chain's CDR3 is CASSPILLQTMDSYEQYF. CDR3 bases: TGTGCCAGCAGTCCTATACTGCTACAGACTATGGACTCCTACGAGCAGTACTTC.

This clone was detected a few times. The gene calls are TRBV29-1 and TRBJ1-2, with D possibly matching TRBD1 (6 bases). V lost 0 bases and J 2 bases, leaving 19 bases between the germline ends. The CDR3 extends over 17 amino acids. The germline CDR1 and CDR2 sequences are SQVTM and ANQGSEA. Written as DNA, the CDR3 is TGCAGCGTTGAAGACGAAGTTCCGGGACATCGAAACTATGGCTACACCTTC. Protein: CSVEDEVPGHRNYGYTF.

This sequence joins TRBV5-4 and TRBJ1-2; D not certain. This CDR3 spans 14 amino acids. The germline V gene has CDR1 SGHNT and CDR2 YYREEE (reference sequence). V was cut by 0 bases and J by 3 bases, with 9 bases left in between. The CDR3: CASSLVPRDYGYTF. CDR3 coding DNA: TGTGCCAGCAGCTTGGTGCCCCGGGACTATGGCTACACCTTC.

The rearrangement joins TRBV27 to TRBJ1-4; TRBD1 matches 8 bases. Trimming at V came to 3 bases and at J to 9 bases, leaving 3 bases not matched to a gene. CDR3 length: 13 residues. The germline gives CDR1 MNHEY, CDR2 SMNVEV (reference sequence). DNA for the CDR3: TGTGCCAGCAGTTTCGACAGGGGCCAAAAACTGTTTTTT. Amino acids: CASSFDRGQKLFF.

Only a few counts were recorded for this clone. The chain is built from TRBV7-9 and TRBJ1-1; D gene ambiguous. Germline loops: CDR1 SEHNR, CDR2 FQNEAQ (reference sequence). The ends were cut back, 2 bases at V and 3 bases at J, with 13 bases in the middle. CDR3 length: 15 amino acids. CDR3 nucleotide sequence: TGTGCCAGCAGCTTACTATCAAGTCCGGACACTGAAGCTTTCTTT. Its translation is CASSLLSSPDTEAFF.

The genes are TRBV11-3 and TRBJ2-2; TRBD2 agrees at 11 bases. CDR1 is SGHNT, CDR2 YENEEA, per germline. CDR3 length: 16 residues. Trimming cost V 9 bases and J 2 bases; bases outside gene matches: 8. As DNA, the CDR3 is TGTGCCAGTGAGCTAGCGGGGGGACCTAACACCGGGGAGCTGTTTTTT. It specifies CASELAGGPNTGELFF.

The chain has TRBV12-2 and TRBJ1-5; TRBD1 is the table's D call and was not checked against the DNA. TRBV12-2 is a listed pseudogene. The CDR3 is 13 residues long. CDR3 DNA: TGTGCAAGTCGCTTACAGGGAAGTCAGCCCCAGCATTTT. It translates to CASRLQGSQPQHF.

The chain uses TRBV10-3 and TRBJ2-7, with D tentatively TRBD1 (7 bases). The CDR3 is 14 residues long. Germline V CDR1 and CDR2: ENHRY, SYGVKD. The V end lost 8 bases, the J end lost 0 bases, and 14 bases lay between the germline ends. In DNA, the CDR3 is TGTGCCATCGGCGGGACAGCGGACTCCTACGAGCAGTACTTC. This encodes CAIGGTADSYEQYF.

The chain links TRBV30 to TRBJ2-7; D remains unclear. V was trimmed by 3 bases and J by 0 bases, leaving 9 bases between them. Germline CDR1 GTSNPN, CDR2 SVGIG (reference sequence). The CDR3 spans 13 residues. The CDR3 is CAWRTHSSYEQYF. CDR3 nucleotide sequence: TGTGCCTGGAGGACACACAGCTCCTACGAGCAGTACTTC. Full variable domain (missing parts from reference TRBV30 and TRBJ2-7): SQTIHQWPATLVQPVGSPLSLECTVEGTSNPNLYWYRQAAGRGLQLLFYSVGIGQISSEVPQNLSASRPQDRQFILSSKKLLLSDSGFYLCAWRTHSSYEQYFGPGTRLTVT.

The chain employs TRBV2 and TRBJ1-1, with D hard to call. Trimming shortened V by 11 bases and J by 5 bases, and 15 bases separated the two germline ends. The CDR3 extends over 12 amino acids. Looked up from germline, CDR1 is SNHLY and CDR2 is FYNNEI. The CDR3 region has the DNA TGTGCCCGCGCTGGAGAGGGAACTGAAGCTTTCTTT. Residues: CARAGEGTEAFF.

This chain uses TRBV19 with TRBJ1-2; the match to TRBD1 covers 9 bases. This CDR3 is 17 amino acids long. Germline V CDR1 and CDR2: LNHDA, SQIVND (reference sequence). J was trimmed by 2 bases and V by 1 base; bases with no gene match: 8. The CDR3 here is CASSIVPRQGVNYGYTF. The CDR3 coding sequence is TGTGCCAGTAGTATAGTTCCCCGACAGGGGGTGAACTATGGCTACACCTTC.

The rearrangement links TRBV6-5 to TRBJ2-3; weak D call: TRBD1 (6 bases). This CDR3 has 12 amino acids. Trimming removed 11 bases at V and 2 bases at J, with 11 bases between. Germline-derived CDR1 and CDR2 are MNHEY and SVGAGI. The chain's CDR3 is CAAQGTTDTQYF. The CDR3 DNA follows: TGTGCCGCACAGGGAACCACAGATACGCAGTATTTT.